The source of this T cell receptor (beta chain) is a study of cytomegalovirus exposure and HLA in healthy donors. V was clipped by 5 bases and J by 7 bases; unmatched bases: 11. This CDR3 has 15 residues. Germline CDR1 reads LGHNT; CDR2 reads FRNRAP. General study findings and limits: Compared with the roughly 670-donor mean, an Asian-associated ancestry cluster reportedly had fewer N-insertions, according to a later analysis. Equally common other TCR beta chains were less clonally expanded than HLA-associated ones, a later analysis found. Later analysis suggested links between common viral pathogens and several top significant clusters. An analysis that was carried out later associated approximately 17,000 TCR beta sequences with HLA alleles at 0.05 false discovery rate.

The PCR ran on 60 Vbeta and 13 Jbeta primers. Profiling relied on immunoSEQ multiplex PCR, and the TCRdb table lists in-frame clones only, not all of them. The sample contains over 130,000 clones, approximately 70% of which appear only once. Note on this clone: The antigen is unknown.

This rearrangement joins TRBV12-5 to TRBJ2-1, with TRBD2 matching over 7 bases. Input material: PBMCs. The sequence derives from a woman aged 55-70 years in good health and CMV-seronegative. In DNA form, the CDR3 reads TGTGCTAGTGGTCCCCTCACCCCAGCGGGAAATGAGCAGTTCTTC. This encodes CASGPLTPAGNEQFF.